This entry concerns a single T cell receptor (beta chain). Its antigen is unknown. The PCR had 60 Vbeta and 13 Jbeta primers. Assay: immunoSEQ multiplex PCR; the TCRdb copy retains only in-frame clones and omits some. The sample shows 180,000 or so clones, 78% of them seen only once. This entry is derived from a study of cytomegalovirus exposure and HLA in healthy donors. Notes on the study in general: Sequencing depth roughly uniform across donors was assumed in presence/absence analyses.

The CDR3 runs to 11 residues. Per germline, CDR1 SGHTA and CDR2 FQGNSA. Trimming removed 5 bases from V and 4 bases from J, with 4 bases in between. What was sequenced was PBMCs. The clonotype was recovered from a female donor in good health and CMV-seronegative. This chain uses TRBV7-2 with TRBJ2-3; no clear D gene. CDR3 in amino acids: CASSTADTQYF. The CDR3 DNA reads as TGTGCCAGCAGCACAGCAGATACGCAGTATTTT.